The 31 T cell receptor beta chains below were found in one sample sequenced in a study of T cell responses to AZD1222 COVID-19 vaccine. Data came from immunoSEQ multiplex PCR; TCRdb stores just in-frame clones and leaves some out. The sample records 85,000 to 100,000 clones, about 78% being singletons. The sequenced sample was peripheral blood, obtained on day 0 of AZD1222 vaccination. Receptors originate from an adult in good health.

The chain combines TRBV6-5 with TRBJ2-1; the D gene is possibly TRBD1 (5 bases). Germline CDR1 is MNHEY and CDR2 is SVGAGI. Trimming removed 2 bases at V and 1 base at J, with 9 bases between. The CDR3 covers 15 residues. CDR3 region: CASSYVQVSYNEQFF. The CDR3 DNA reads TGTGCCAGCAGTTACGTACAGGTTTCCTACAATGAGCAGTTCTTC.

DNA of the CDR3: TGTGCCAGCAGCTTAAGTACGGGGGGGCGATACGAGCAGTACTTC. It codes for CASSLSTGGRYEQYF. This chain uses TRBV7-2 with TRBJ2-7; 8 bases align to TRBD2. This CDR3 is 15 amino acids long. V trimming: 2 bases; J trimming: 4 bases; junction bases outside the gene matches: 7. The germline V gene encodes CDR1 SGHTA and CDR2 FQGNSA.

This rearrangement joins TRBV4-2 to TRBJ2-1, with unresolved D. The length of the CDR3 is 16 residues. The V end was cut by 1 base, the J end by 0 bases, with 10 bases between. From germline, CDR1 is LGHNA and CDR2 YNFKEQ. Here the CDR3 reads CASSQGNPSSYNEQFF. CDR3 nucleotides: TGTGCCAGCAGCCAAGGGAATCCTAGCTCCTACAATGAGCAGTTCTTC.

The chain is built from TRBV7-9 and TRBJ1-1; TRBD1 aligns across 7 bases. Trimming removed 5 bases from V and 4 bases from J; junction bases left unmatched: 7. The CDR3 loop spans 14 amino acids. Germline-derived CDR1 and CDR2 are SEHNR and FQNEAQ (reference sequence). The CDR3 region is CASSPDRLGTEAFF. As DNA, the CDR3 is TGTGCCAGCAGCCCGGACAGGCTGGGCACTGAAGCTTTCTTT.

The rearrangement joins TRBV4-1 to TRBJ2-3; 7 nucleotides line up with TRBD1. CDR1 and CDR2 from the germline V gene are MGHRA and YSYEKL. With V trimmed by 3 bases and J by 0 bases, 6 bases remained unmatched. The CDR3 totals 16 residues. This chain's CDR3 is CASSHFNRGSTDTQYF. CDR3 DNA: TGCGCCAGCAGCCACTTTAACAGGGGCAGCACAGATACGCAGTATTTT.

The chain joins TRBV7-9 to TRBJ2-5; 7 nucleotides agree with TRBD1. Germline V CDR1 and CDR2: SEHNR, FQNEAQ (reference sequence). This CDR3 has 15 residues. V shed 2 bases and J 1 base; nucleotides not matched to a gene: 4. The CDR3 reads CASSLIWTGQETQYF. CDR3 nucleotide sequence: TGTGCCAGCAGCTTAATTTGGACAGGCCAAGAGACCCAGTACTTC.

The chain is built from TRBV20-1 and TRBJ2-7; no firm D call. The V gene's germline CDR1 is DFQATT and CDR2 SNEGSKA (reference sequence). V shed 6 bases and J shed 4 bases, with 10 bases lying between them. There are 11 residues in the CDR3. CDR3 coding DNA: TGCAGTGCCCCGGACGGGTACGAGCAGTACTTC. This gives the protein CSAPDGYEQYF.

The rearrangement joins TRBV6-5 to TRBJ1-1; possibly TRBD1 for D (6 bases). CDR1 is MNHEY, CDR2 SVGAGI, per germline. V was pared by 6 bases and J by 2 bases, with 16 bases between. The CDR3 runs 15 residues. CDR3 in DNA: TGTGCCAGCAGGCACAGGACAGTTTACAACACTGAAGCTTTCTTT. Translated: CASRHRTVYNTEAFF.

V gene TRBV29-1 combines with J gene TRBJ1-2, with D possibly matching TRBD1 (5 bases). Germline lookup yields CDR1 SQVTM and CDR2 ANQGSEA. CDR3 size: 13 residues. CDR3 nucleotide sequence: TGCAAACCAACCCGACCGGGACTTGGAGGCTACACCTTC. Protein product: CKPTRPGLGGYTF. The full variable domain, with the rest looked up from reference TRBV29-1 and TRBJ1-2, is SAVISQKPSRDICQRGTSLTIQCQVDSQVTMMFWYRQQPGQSLTLIATANQGSEATYESGFVIDKFPISRPNLTFSTLTVSNMSPEDSSIYLCKPTRPGLGGYTFGSGTRLTVV.

The chain employs TRBV2 and TRBJ1-3, with D unresolved. V was cut by 2 bases and J by 4 bases, with 9 bases left in between. Looked up from germline, CDR1 is SNHLY and CDR2 is FYNNEI. This CDR3 contains 14 residues. CDR3: CASSETVGGNTIYF. As DNA, the CDR3 is TGTGCCAGCAGTGAAACAGTAGGCGGAAACACCATATATTTT.

This clone occurred once. In DNA form, the CDR3 reads TGTGCCAGCAGCCCCGGGACAGCGAACACTGAAGCTTTCTTT. Its protein product is CASSPGTANTEAFF. V and J are TRBV6-6 and TRBJ1-1; 7 bases align to TRBD1. Germline CDR1 MNHNY, CDR2 SVGAGI (reference sequence). The CDR3 is 14 amino acids. The V gene end was trimmed by 6 bases and the J gene end by 1 base; junction bases not matched to a gene: 5.

The chain is built from TRBV19 and TRBJ1-2, with 11 positions matching TRBD1. Trimming at V came to 7 bases and at J to 6 bases, leaving 10 bases not matched to a gene. Looked up from germline, CDR1 is LNHDA and CDR2 is SQIVND (reference sequence). There are 15 residues in the CDR3. CDR3 nucleotides: TGTGCCAGTACCTTGGACAGGGGGCGTTCTAATGGCTACACCTTC. Translation gives CASTLDRGRSNGYTF.

The chain uses TRBV18 and TRBJ1-2; D is possibly TRBD1 (5 bases). The CDR3 has 16 residues. Germline values: CDR1 KGHSH, CDR2 LQKENI. The V gene lost 5 bases and the J gene lost 4 bases, with 20 bases spanning the gap. CDR3 DNA sequence: TGTGCCAGCTCAACCGCGGTGGTAGGGGCGGTCTATGGCTACACCTTC. Translated: CASSTAVVGAVYGYTF.

V is TRBV29-1 and J is TRBJ1-3; D gene uncertain. V lost 4 bases, J lost 0 bases, and 13 bases lay in between. Per germline, CDR1 SQVTM and CDR2 ANQGSEA. The CDR3 is 15 residues long. The chain's CDR3 is CSVVDQVLSGNTIYF. DNA of the CDR3: TGCAGCGTTGTCGACCAGGTCCTCTCTGGAAACACCATATATTTT.

This chain connects TRBV7-8 to TRBJ2-5; 11 bases agree with TRBD2. Germline loops: CDR1 SGHVS, CDR2 FQNEAQ. Trimming cost V 2 bases and J 12 bases; bases outside gene matches: 8. The CDR3 sequence is 14 residues long. CDR3 residues: CASSLMGLAEAKYF. CDR3 DNA: TGTGCCAGCAGCTTAATGGGACTAGCGGAAGCCAAGTACTTC. Together with reference TRBV7-8 and TRBJ2-5, the CDR3 gives the full variable domain: GAGVSQSPRYKVAKRGQDVALRCDPISGHVSLFWYQQALGQGPEFLTYFQNEAQLDKSGLPSDRFFAERPEGSVSTLKIQRTQQEDSAVYLCASSLMGLAEAKYFGPGTRLLVL.

In this sample, this clone turned up a few times. The chain is built from TRBV2 and TRBJ2-7; a weak D match, TRBD2 (5 bases). The CDR3 sequence is 13 residues long. Trimming pared 5 bases from V and 6 bases from J, leaving 14 bases between. Germline CDR1 reads SNHLY; CDR2 reads FYNNEI. CDR3 in amino acids: CASSLGLAAEQYF. For the CDR3, the DNA is TGTGCCAGCAGTCTCGGACTTGCGGCCGAGCAGTACTTC.

Points on this clone: Sequence at one end of the junction differs from germline and may be a read error. The chain combines TRBV19 with TRBJ1-4; maybe TRBD1 (5 bases). The CDR3 loop spans 13 amino acids. The germline V gene has CDR1 LNHDA and CDR2 SQIVND (reference sequence). The CDR3 region has the DNA TGTGCCAGTAGTATTTCTGACAGCGAGGTAGCTGTTTTT. Residues: CASSISDSEVAVF.

The chain uses TRBV6-5 and TRBJ2-5; 8 bases align to TRBD2. The CDR3 length is 16 residues. J lost 2 bases, V lost 2 bases, and 7 bases had no gene match. Germline CDR1 reads MNHEY; CDR2 reads SVGAGI. The CDR3 here is CASSYLAAGDQETQYF. The CDR3 coding sequence is TGTGCCAGCAGTTACCTGGCAGCGGGAGATCAAGAGACCCAGTACTTC.

This chain connects TRBV19 to TRBJ1-5; the D is unclear. CDR1 is LNHDA and CDR2 is SQIVND in the germline V gene (reference sequence). This CDR3 is 13 amino acids long. V was trimmed by 7 bases and J by 0 bases, leaving 7 bases between them. The CDR3 DNA follows: TGTGCCAGTAACGAATATAGCAATCAGCCCCAGCATTTT. Translating gives CASNEYSNQPQHF.

The chain is built from TRBV18 and TRBJ2-1, with D perhaps matching TRBD2 (6 bases). V lost 3 bases, J lost 7 bases, and 19 bases lay in between. The germline V gene has CDR1 KGHSH and CDR2 LQKENI. There are 16 residues in the CDR3. For the CDR3, the DNA is TGTGCCAGCTCACCCCGCGGGACTCCGCGTCCGAATGAGCAGTTCTTC. This sequence encodes CASSPRGTPRPNEQFF.

This clone was counted between two and nine times. V and J are TRBV6-4 and TRBJ1-2; D may be TRBD1 (6 bases). The CDR3 sequence is 14 residues long. Germline V gene lookup returns CDR1 MRHNA and CDR2 SNTAGT. V lost 6 bases, J lost 7 bases, and 18 bases lay in between. The CDR3 loop reads CASSRDTSMAGYTF. CDR3 in DNA: TGTGCCAGCAGCCGGGACACGAGTATGGCTGGCTACACCTTC.

The gene calls are TRBV7-2 and TRBJ1-5; D ambiguous. With 1 base removed from V and 7 bases from J, the gap between germline ends came to 5 bases. CDR3 size: 12 residues. The germline V gene has CDR1 SGHTA and CDR2 FQGNSA. The CDR3: CASSLEAQPQHF. CDR3 bases: TGTGCCAGCAGCTTAGAGGCCCAGCCCCAGCATTTT.

This clone was found many times. The chain employs TRBV23-1 and TRBJ2-6, with 7 bases that match TRBD1. TRBV23-1 qualifies as an ORF whose function is uncertain. CDR3 length: 21 residues. J lost 0 bases, V lost 0 bases, and 14 bases had no gene match. CDR3 in DNA: TGCGCCAGCAGTCAATCGATGTCCCCGACAGGGTACCTCTCTGGGGCCAACGTCCTGACTTTC. Amino acids: CASSQSMSPTGYLSGANVLTF.

V is TRBV10-3 and J is TRBJ2-2, with 8 bases lining up with TRBD2. Germline V CDR1 and CDR2: ENHRY, SYGVKD. Trimming at V came to 5 bases and at J to 0 bases, leaving 5 bases not matched to a gene. This CDR3 contains 16 residues. In DNA form, the CDR3 reads TGTGCCATCAGTATTGTGACTAGCGCGAACACCGGGGAGCTGTTTTTT. Encoded protein: CAISIVTSANTGELFF.

The CDR3, as DNA: TGTGCCAGCCAAGGGGACCTAAACACCGGGGAGCTGTTTTTT. Protein: CASQGDLNTGELFF. V usage is TRBV6-5 and J usage is TRBJ2-2; D assignment may be TRBD1 or TRBD2 (5 bases each). This CDR3 comprises 14 residues. From germline, CDR1 is MNHEY and CDR2 SVGAGI. V lost 8 bases to trimming and J lost 2 bases, with 12 bases between them.

This sequence joins TRBV19 and TRBJ2-5; TRBD1 is a possible D gene (6 bases). There are 14 residues in the CDR3. The germline V gene has CDR1 LNHDA and CDR2 SQIVND (reference sequence). Deletions cut 3 bases from V and 2 bases from J, with 10 bases between. CDR3 DNA sequence: TGTGCCAGTAGTATTGGGGGCAGGCAAGAGACCCAGTACTTC. As protein: CASSIGGRQETQYF.

The CDR3 region is CASSLRWQNNSPLHF. CDR3 DNA: TGTGCCAGCAGCTTACGATGGCAAAATAATTCACCCCTCCACTTT. The chain recombines TRBV11-2 with TRBJ1-6; the D is unclear. Trimming cost V 2 bases and J 5 bases, with 10 bases left between them. Looked up from germline, CDR1 is SGHAT and CDR2 is FQNNGV. This CDR3 spans 15 amino acids.

The chain joins TRBV19 to TRBJ2-3; TRBD2 might be the D (5 bases). With 6 bases removed from V and 0 bases from J, the gap between germline ends came to 10 bases. Germline-derived CDR1 and CDR2 are LNHDA and SQIVND (reference sequence). The CDR3 is made up of 14 amino acids. The CDR3 loop is CASSQRTSTDTQYF. CDR3 sequence (DNA): TGTGCCAGTAGCCAGCGGACTAGCACAGATACGCAGTATTTT.

This chain connects TRBV7-9 to TRBJ2-2; 7 bases fit TRBD1. Per the germline V gene, CDR1 is SEHNR and CDR2 is FQNEAQ (reference sequence). J lost 3 bases, V lost 2 bases, and 3 bases had no gene match. The CDR3 extends over 15 amino acids. CDR3 sequence reads: CASSLRQGDTGELFF. For the CDR3, the DNA is TGTGCCAGCAGCTTAAGACAGGGAGACACCGGGGAGCTGTTTTTT.

This chain connects TRBV10-3 to TRBJ2-7; tentatively, D is TRBD1 (6 bases). Trimming removed 3 bases at V and 3 bases at J, with 12 bases between. Per the germline V gene, CDR1 is ENHRY and CDR2 is SYGVKD. The CDR3 spans 14 residues. In nucleotides, the CDR3 is TGTGCCATCAGTGAAGGACAGAACCTCTACGAGCAGTACTTC. It specifies CAISEGQNLYEQYF.

V usage is TRBV28 and J usage is TRBJ2-7; D unclear. The germline V and J ends were trimmed by 2 bases and 3 bases, with 2 bases remaining between them. This CDR3 comprises 11 residues. Per germline, CDR1 MDHEN and CDR2 SYDVKM. The CDR3 DNA is TGTGCCAGCAGTTTAAACTACGAGCAGTACTTC. This sequence encodes CASSLNYEQYF.